A selection of T cell receptor beta chains follows, all from one sample in a study of human T cells and chemical hapten exposure. TCRdb re-called the RACE reads through MiXCR, storing one row per CDR3 protein. Of 250,000 or so distinct CDR3 sequences detected, roughly 7.4% appear once; the ten largest clones hold less than 1.5%. The sequenced sample was whole blood, obtained in connection with sensitization to the hapten diphenylcyclopropenone (DPC). The receptors were sampled from a man aged 18 to 35 with alopecia areata. Some clones in this sample may be carry-over from other donors' samples. CDR3s include the opening cysteine and the closing phenylalanine or tryptophan. The D gene is left open where the match is weak. Size is omitted from some rows. Given values are once, few, many or a class for expanded clones.

>TRBV4-3|TRBD1|many|TRBJ1-1
TGCGCCAGCAGTCCTTCCAGGACAGGGTTCACTGAAGCTTTCTTT
CASSPSRTGFTEAFF
>TRBV20-1|NA|few|TRBJ1-2
TGCAGTGCTAGAGATGGAGAGACAAGATATGGCTACACCTTC
CSARDGETRYGYTF
>TRBV6-2/TRBV6-3|NA|many|TRBJ1-4
TGTGCCAGCAGCTCACAGGGAGGAAAACTGTTTTTT
CASSSQGGKLFF
>TRBV25-1|NA|NA|TRBJ2-1
TGTGCCAGCAGTGAAAGGCAATTTCGCGGGGACTACAATGAGCAGTTCTTC
CASSERQFRGDYNEQFF
>TRBV7-8|NA|NA|TRBJ1-2
TGTGCCAGCAGCTTACTACAGGGAGGGCTTGGAGGCTACACCTTC
CASSLLQGGLGGYTF
>TRBV6-2/TRBV6-3|NA|NA|TRBJ1-2
TGTGCCAGCAGTTTGACAGAGCGCTATGGCTACACCTTC
CASSLTERYGYTF
>TRBV29-1|NA|NA|TRBJ2-3
TGCAGCGTTGAAGTCCTGAAATACACAGATACGCAGTATTTT
CSVEVLKYTDTQYF
>TRBV7-9|NA|NA|TRBJ1-4
TGTGCCAGCACCGGAACGGGGAGTAATGAAAAACTGTTTTTT
CASTGTGSNEKLFF
>TRBV4-3|TRBD1|NA|TRBJ2-5
TGCGCCAGCAGCCAAGACTGGGGGACAGGGGAGACCCAGTACTTC
CASSQDWGTGETQYF
>TRBV29-1|NA|many|TRBJ1-2
TGCAGCGTTTTATTGGAGTATGGGGGCCCGTATGGCTACACCTTC
CSVLLEYGGPYGYTF
>TRBV15|NA|few|TRBJ1-1
TGTGCCACCAGCAGAGATCACACTCTAAAACAGGTAGAAGCTTTCTTT
CATSRDHTLKQVEAFF
>TRBV20-1|NA|NA|TRBJ2-1
TGCAGTGCTCCGTCGGGACGGGCCTACAATGAGCAGTTCTTC
CSAPSGRAYNEQFF
>TRBV2|NA|NA|TRBJ1-2
TGTGCCAGCAGTACCGACCGGGAGCCTAACTATGGCTACACCTTC
CASSTDREPNYGYTF
>TRBV14|NA|NA|TRBJ1-3
TGTGCCAGCAGCCAAGATGAGGGAGACACCATATATTTT
CASSQDEGDTIYF
>TRBV20-1|NA|few|TRBJ1-2
TGCAGTGCTCAAAGGACCAACTATGGCTACACCTTC
CSAQRTNYGYTF
>TRBV28|NA|few|TRBJ1-6
TGTGCCAGCAGTTCGGACGTTCCTCCCGAGACACCCCTCCACTTT
CASSSDVPPETPLHF
>TRBV6-6|NA|many|TRBJ2-1
TGTGCCAGCAGTCGTGACCAGAGCTCCTACAATGAGCAGTTCTTC
CASSRDQSSYNEQFF
>TRBV6-5|NA|NA|TRBJ1-6
TGTGCCAGCAGTTACCAGGGAATTGATAATTCACCCCTCCACTTT
CASSYQGIDNSPLHF
>TRBV7-3|TRBD1|few|TRBJ1-6
TGTGCCAGCAGCTCGGGACAGGCTGGGTCACCCCTCCACTTT
CASSSGQAGSPLHF
>TRBV7-9|NA|few|TRBJ1-3
TGTGCCAGCAGCTTGGTGGACAGTTTCTCTGGAAACACCATATATTTT
CASSLVDSFSGNTIYF
>TRBV4-1|NA|many|TRBJ2-7
TGCGCCAGCAGCCAAGATCGGGTTGACGAGCAGTACTTC
CASSQDRVDEQYF
>TRBV7-9|NA|many|TRBJ1-1
TGTGCCAGCAGCACAGGTCGAGGGGCGCGGGGCACTGAAGCTTTCTTT
CASSTGRGARGTEAFF
>TRBV7-9|NA|NA|TRBJ2-2
TGTGCCAGCAGCTTAGGGACCGCCCCGAGGACCGGGGAGCTGTTTTTT
CASSLGTAPRTGELFF
>TRBV10-3|TRBD1|NA|TRBJ1-1
TGTGCCATCACCGGACAGGGTGGAACTGAAGCTTTCTTT
CAITGQGGTEAFF
>TRBV28|NA|NA|TRBJ2-1
TGTGCCAGCAGTTTATTGGTACAGGGTCACAATGAGCAGTTCTTC
CASSLLVQGHNEQFF
>TRBV2|NA|few|TRBJ2-3
TGTGCCAGCAGCCCCTTTTTGACAGATACGCAGTATTTT
CASSPFLTDTQYF
>TRBV12-5|NA|NA|TRBJ1-1
TGTGCTAGTGGTTTTTTCGGGTCTGAAGCTTTCTTT
CASGFFGSEAFF
>TRBV2|NA|few|TRBJ2-2
TGTGCCAGCAGTGAAAAACGGTTGAACACCGGGGAGCTGTTTTTT
CASSEKRLNTGELFF
>TRBV28|NA|few|TRBJ2-2
TGTGCCAGCAAGGGACGGTACACCGGGGAGCTGTTTTTT
CASKGRYTGELFF
>TRBV4-2|NA|NA|TRBJ1-4
TGTGCCAGCAGCCAAGGCCTGCGTAATGAAAAACTGTTTTTT
CASSQGLRNEKLFF
>TRBV7-9|NA|few|TRBJ2-2
TGTGCCAGCAGCTTAGGCCGTGAGGACATACCCACCGGGGAGCTGTTTTTT
CASSLGREDIPTGELFF
>TRBV20-1|NA|NA|TRBJ1-4
TGCAGTGCGAGTACCACCGGGCAGCGGGAAAAACTGTTTTTT
CSASTTGQREKLFF
>TRBV3-1|NA|many|TRBJ1-1
TGTGCCAGCAGCCAATGGCAGGGGAACACTGAAGCTTTCTTT
CASSQWQGNTEAFF
>TRBV12-3/TRBV12-4|NA|NA|TRBJ1-1
TGTGCCAGCAGTTTACAGGGAACGAACACTGAAGCTTTCTTT
CASSLQGTNTEAFF
>TRBV5-1|NA|few|TRBJ2-3
TGCGCCAGCAGCATAGGACAGCGCACAGATACGCAGTATTTT
CASSIGQRTDTQYF
>TRBV7-2|NA|few|TRBJ2-3
TGTGCCAGCACCTCCTATGGTACAGATACGCAGTATTTT
CASTSYGTDTQYF
>TRBV28|NA|NA|TRBJ2-5
TGTGCCAGCAGTTTTGGGGGGCGCCAAGAGACCCAGTACTTC
CASSFGGRQETQYF
>TRBV28|TRBD1|few|TRBJ1-1
TGTGCCTTGACCGGGACAGAGAACACTGAAGCTTTCTTT
CALTGTENTEAFF
>TRBV29-1|TRBD1|NA|TRBJ2-1
TGCAGCGCCACCGGGACAGGTGGCAATGAGCAGTTCTTC
CSATGTGGNEQFF
>TRBV6-5|NA|NA|TRBJ1-6
TGTGCCAGCAGTTACTCCGGACAGAGCTCCTATAATTCACCCCTCCACTTT
CASSYSGQSSYNSPLHF
>TRBV2|NA|many|TRBJ1-5
TGTGCCAGCAGAGCCCTTACACATCTGGACGGAATCAATCAGCCCCAGCATTTT
CASRALTHLDGINQPQHF
>TRBV6-5|NA|few|TRBJ1-5
TGTGCCAGCAGTCTACTCAGGGGTCTTGCTCAGCCCCAGCATTTT
CASSLLRGLAQPQHF
>TRBV24-1|TRBD1|NA|TRBJ1-5
TGTGCCACCAGTGCGAGCGACAGGGGGCTTAGCAATCAGCCCCAGCATTTT
CATSASDRGLSNQPQHF
>TRBV12-3/TRBV12-4|NA|NA|TRBJ2-4
TGTGCCAGCAGCGCACAGGGTTTCGGCATTCAGTACTTC
CASSAQGFGIQYF
>TRBV6-5|NA|NA|TRBJ1-6
TGTGCCAGCAGTGACAGCGGTAATTCACCCCTCCACTTT
CASSDSGNSPLHF
>TRBV3-1|NA|few|TRBJ2-1
TGTGCCAGCAGCCAAGATATGGGACGGAACTCCTACAATGAGCAGTTCTTC
CASSQDMGRNSYNEQFF
>TRBV25-1|NA|NA|TRBJ1-1
TGTGCCAGCAGTGATGATGACACGAACACTGAAGCTTTCTTT
CASSDDDTNTEAFF
>TRBV20-1|NA|few|TRBJ1-2
TGCAGTGCTAGGCGAGGACGGACCTATGGCTACACCTTC
CSARRGRTYGYTF
>TRBV20-1|NA|few|TRBJ2-3
TGCAGTGCTAGCTTATACTCGGGGGTACGGGCAGATACGCAGTATTTT
CSASLYSGVRADTQYF
>TRBV28|NA|NA|TRBJ2-2
TGTGCCAGCAGTTTTAGCAACACCGGGGAGCTGTTTTTT
CASSFSNTGELFF